This record looks at one TCR beta chain sequence and its context. The record originates from a study of OX40 agonist ivuxolimab in advanced cancers. The overall study: Patients were dosed with the agonistic anti-OX40 (CD134) antibody ivuxolimab.

CDR1 is SEHNR and CDR2 is FQNEAQ in the germline V gene (reference sequence). V shed 2 bases and J 4 bases; nucleotides not matched to a gene: 8. The CDR3 loop spans 17 amino acids. The assay was immunoSEQ multiplex PCR, and TCRdb's table has in-frame clones only and misses some. Among tens of thousands of clones listed, 84% were seen once. This receptor was obtained from an adult with an advanced solid tumor such as melanoma, head and neck, liver or kidney cancer. The J gene is TRBJ1-4, the V gene TRBV7-9, with TRBD1 matching 9 bases. The sample consisted of CD4+ or CD8+ T cells sorted from blood, taken in a trial of the OX40 agonist ivuxolimab. The CDR3 DNA reads as TGTGCCAGCAGCTTACCGGACAGGGGTTACCTTAATGAAAAACTGTTTTTT. Protein product: CASSLPDRGYLNEKLFF.